These 13 T cell receptor beta chains share one sample of origin, sequenced in a study of cytotoxic CD8 clonotypes in ibrutinib-treated CLL. Repertoires were generated with immunoSEQ multiplex PCR, while TCRdb's copy carries only in-frame clones and drops some. The table lists about 30,000 clones, approximately 54% of them singletons. Sequenced material: PBMCs, taken before ibrutinib treatment. All receptors derive from a human donor with chronic lymphocytic leukemia.

This clone came up once. The chain links TRBV7-3 to TRBJ2-1; 10 bases are shared with TRBD2. The germline gives CDR1 SGHTA, CDR2 FQGTGA. The CDR3 is 16 residues long. Germline trimming cut 1 base from V and 5 bases from J; bases unmatched to any gene: 5. CDR3 nucleotide sequence: TGTGCCAGCAGCTTAATGGTAGCGGGAGGACACAATGAGCAGTTCTTC. Protein: CASSLMVAGGHNEQFF.

The chain links TRBV18 to TRBJ2-2; D is possibly TRBD1 (6 bases). CDR1 is KGHSH, CDR2 LQKENI, per germline. The CDR3 has 13 residues. V was trimmed by 5 bases and J by 3 bases, leaving 7 bases between them. The CDR3 coding sequence is TGTGCCAGCTCAGGACAGTACACCGGGGAGCTGTTTTTT. It encodes CASSGQYTGELFF.

V and J are TRBV29-1 and TRBJ1-3; D not resolved. Germline CDR1 SQVTM, CDR2 ANQGSEA. With 3 bases removed from V and 0 bases from J, the gap between germline ends came to 9 bases. CDR3 size: 14 residues. The CDR3 protein is CSVDEGFSGNTIYF. The CDR3 DNA reads TGCAGCGTTGATGAAGGGTTCTCTGGAAACACCATATATTTT. Full variable domain (missing parts from reference TRBV29-1 and TRBJ1-3): SAVISQKPSRDICQRGTSLTIQCQVDSQVTMMFWYRQQPGQSLTLIATANQGSEATYESGFVIDKFPISRPNLTFSTLTVSNMSPEDSSIYLCSVDEGFSGNTIYFGEGSWLTVV.

This chain uses TRBV7-6 with TRBJ1-4; 7 nucleotides align to TRBD1. With 6 bases clipped from V and 3 bases from J, the junction kept 7 bases outside the gene matches. In germline, CDR1 is SGHVS, CDR2 FNYEAQ. The CDR3 spans 15 residues. CDR3 amino acids: CASRERQGSNEKLFF. The CDR3 region has the DNA TGTGCCAGCAGAGAACGACAGGGCTCTAATGAAAAACTGTTTTTT.

This chain joins TRBV5-6 and TRBJ2-1; perhaps TRBD2 as D (6 bases). The CDR3 contains 15 residues. From germline, CDR1 is SGHDT and CDR2 YYEEEE. The V end lost 2 bases, the J end lost 4 bases, and 13 bases lay between the germline ends. CDR3 nucleotides: TGTGCCAGCAGCTTACTGGCGGGGAGATACAATGAGCAGTTCTTC. It yields the protein CASSLLAGRYNEQFF.

The sample holds a few counts of this clone. The J gene is TRBJ1-3, the V gene TRBV2; the D gene is possibly TRBD1 (5 bases). The germline V gene encodes CDR1 SNHLY and CDR2 FYNNEI. The CDR3 has 14 amino acids. Deletions cut 4 bases from V and 4 bases from J, with 11 bases between. The CDR3 sequence is CASSGGSRGNTIYF. The CDR3 DNA sequence: TGTGCCAGCAGTGGGGGGTCTCGGGGAAACACCATATATTTT.

This clone has more than one count but fewer than ten. V is TRBV5-1 and J is TRBJ2-7; perhaps TRBD2 as D (6 bases). Germline lookup yields CDR1 SGHRS and CDR2 YFSETQ. V was trimmed by 0 bases and J by 3 bases, leaving 13 bases between them. The CDR3 is 15 residues long. CDR3 amino acids: CASSLVPGAYYEQYF. The CDR3 coding sequence is TGCGCCAGCAGCTTGGTTCCGGGAGCCTACTACGAGCAGTACTTC.

This clone was recorded only once. The V gene is TRBV25-1, the J gene TRBJ1-2, with TRBD1 as a possible D gene (6 bases). Germline V gives CDR1 MGHDK, CDR2 SYGVNS. This CDR3 region has 15 residues. Trimming pared 4 bases from V and 7 bases from J, leaving 19 bases between. The CDR3 here is CASSGFQGQAAGYTF. DNA of the CDR3: TGTGCCAGCAGTGGCTTCCAGGGGCAGGCGGCTGGCTACACCTTC.

The V gene is TRBV7-8, the J gene TRBJ1-4, with D unclear. The germline V and J ends were trimmed by 3 bases and 5 bases, with 10 bases remaining between them. CDR3 length equals 14 residues. Per germline, CDR1 SGHVS and CDR2 FQNEAQ. This chain's CDR3 is CASSFWTDNEKLFF. The CDR3 nucleotides are TGTGCCAGCAGCTTTTGGACGGACAATGAAAAACTGTTTTTT.

V usage is TRBV9 and J usage is TRBJ1-4, with a tentative D call TRBD1 (6 bases). The CDR3 spans 16 residues. V shed 3 bases and J shed 3 bases, with 15 bases lying between them. Germline-derived CDR1 and CDR2 are SGDLS and YYNGEE. CDR3 loop: CASSEITGTANEKLFF. The CDR3 DNA reads as TGTGCCAGCAGCGAAATTACAGGGACCGCTAATGAAAAACTGTTTTTT. The full variable domain, rest sourced from reference TRBV9 and TRBJ1-4, is DSGVTQTPKHLITATGQRVTLRCSPRSGDLSVYWYQQSLDQGLQFLIQYYNGEERAKGNILERFSAQQFPDLHSELNLSSLELGDSALYFCASSEITGTANEKLFFGSGTQLSVL.

This chain links TRBV10-2 with TRBJ2-7, with D possibly matching TRBD1 (5 bases). CDR1 and CDR2 (germline): WSHSY, SAAADI. The V gene lost 4 bases and the J gene lost 2 bases, with 15 bases spanning the gap. CDR3 length: 15 residues. CDR3 protein: CASSVLGVTPYEQYF. The CDR3 DNA reads as TGCGCCAGCAGTGTGCTAGGGGTCACGCCCTACGAGCAGTACTTC.

The genes are TRBV9 and TRBJ1-3; TRBD1 agrees at 10 bases. The CDR3 covers 16 residues. CDR1 SGDLS and CDR2 YYNGEE come from the germline V gene. V was clipped by 3 bases and J by 0 bases; unmatched bases: 3. The DNA of the CDR3 is TGTGCCAGCAGCGCGACAGGGGGCGGCTCTGGAAACACCATATATTTT. Translation gives CASSATGGGSGNTIYF.

This clone was recorded once. V gene TRBV11-2 combines with J gene TRBJ2-1; 10 nucleotides match TRBD2. V lost 6 bases to trimming and J lost 6 bases; unmatched junction nucleotides: 5. CDR3 length: 14 residues. Germline assignment: CDR1 SGHAT and CDR2 FQNNGV. DNA of the CDR3: TGTGCCAGCAGACCAGCGGGGGGGGCCAATGAGCAGTTCTTC. Protein sequence: CASRPAGGANEQFF.